This paragraph covers one T cell receptor (beta chain) sequence. The sample originates from a study of patients and donors after allogeneic stem cell transplantation. A single record per CDR3 protein comes from TCRdb applying MiXCR to the RT-PCR reads. The sample yields roughly 9,900 distinct CDR3 sequences, 22% seen once. V gave up 0 bases and J gave up 6 bases, with 12 bases separating them. This CDR3 region has 15 residues. The chain recombines TRBV12-3 or TRBV12-4 with TRBJ2-4; D tentatively fits TRBD1 or TRBD2 (6 bases each). Sequencing used blood, either unsorted or a sorted T cell fraction (not recorded which). The source of this sequence is a human donor who was either an allogeneic HSCT recipient or a stem cell or donor lymphocyte infusion donor (not recorded which). It is not recorded whose cells these are; they may come from a transplant donor. CDR3 sequence (DNA): TGTGCCAGCAGTTTAGCGGCAGGAGGGGGAAACATTCAGTACTTC. This sequence encodes CASSLAAGGGNIQYF.